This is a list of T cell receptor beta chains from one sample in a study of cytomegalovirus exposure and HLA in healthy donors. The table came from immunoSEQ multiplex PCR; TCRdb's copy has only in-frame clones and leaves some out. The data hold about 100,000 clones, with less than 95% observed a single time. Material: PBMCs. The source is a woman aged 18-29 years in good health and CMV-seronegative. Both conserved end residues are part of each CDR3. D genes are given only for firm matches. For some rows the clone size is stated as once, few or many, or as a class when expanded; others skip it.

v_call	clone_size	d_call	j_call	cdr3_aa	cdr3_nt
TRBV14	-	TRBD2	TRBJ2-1	CASSPLGLAGPQFF	TGTGCCAGCAGCCCCCTAGGACTAGCGGGGCCGCAGTTCTTC
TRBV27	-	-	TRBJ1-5	CASSPNPDQPQHF	TGTGCCAGCAGTCCGAACCCGGATCAGCCCCAGCATTTT
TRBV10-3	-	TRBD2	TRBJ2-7	CAMDDGLAGGSQYF	TGTGCCATGGACGACGGCCTAGCGGGGGGATCGCAGTACTTC
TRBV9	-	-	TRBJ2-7	CASSLESRGEQYF	TGTGCCAGCAGCCTAGAAAGTAGAGGAGAGCAGTACTTC
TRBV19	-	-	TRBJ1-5	CASKYGGGSNQPQHF	TGTGCCAGTAAGTATGGAGGAGGTAGCAATCAGCCCCAGCATTTT
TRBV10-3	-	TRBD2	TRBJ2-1	CATGGVYNEQFF	TGTGCCACCGGGGGGGTCTACAATGAGCAGTTCTTC
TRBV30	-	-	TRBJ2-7	CAFLFTGTYEQYF	TGTGCCTTCCTTTTCACAGGGACCTACGAGCAGTACTTC
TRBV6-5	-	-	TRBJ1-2	CASSRGASRLNGYTF	TGTGCCAGCAGCCGGGGGGCCTCAAGGCTTAATGGCTACACCTTC
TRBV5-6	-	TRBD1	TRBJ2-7	CASSPAGTGVYEQYF	TGTGCCAGCAGCCCTGCCGGGACAGGGGTCTACGAGCAGTACTTC
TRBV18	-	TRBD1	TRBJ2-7	CASSPIIGQVSYEQYF	TGTGCCAGCTCACCTATCATTGGACAGGTATCCTACGAGCAGTACTTC
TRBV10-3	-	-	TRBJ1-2	CAISESYGLIQSNYGYTF	TGTGCCATCAGTGAGTCGTACGGACTGATCCAGTCTAACTATGGCTACACCTTC
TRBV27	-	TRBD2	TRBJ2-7	CASSRSGGRYEQYF	TGTGCCAGCAGTCGGTCCGGCGGGAGGTACGAGCAGTACTTC
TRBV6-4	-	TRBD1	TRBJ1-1	CASSVSYGTDTEAFF	TGTGCCAGCAGTGTCAGTTACGGGACAGACACTGAAGCTTTCTTT
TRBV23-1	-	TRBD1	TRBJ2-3	CASSRTGTGTQADTQYF	TGCGCCAGCAGTCGAACCGGGACAGGGACGCAGGCAGATACGCAGTATTTT
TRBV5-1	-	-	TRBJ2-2	CASSPAESYRAGELFF	TGCGCCAGCAGCCCAGCGGAATCTTACAGGGCCGGGGAGCTGTTTTTT
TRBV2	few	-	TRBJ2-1	CASSFDNEQFF	TGTGCCAGCAGTTTCGACAATGAGCAGTTCTTC
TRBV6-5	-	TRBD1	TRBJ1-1	CASSYSVQGGTEAFF	TGTGCCAGCAGTTACTCGGTTCAGGGGGGAACTGAAGCTTTCTTT
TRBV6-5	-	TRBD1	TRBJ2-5	CASSPGTANGKTQYF	TGTGCCAGCAGTCCCGGGACAGCAAATGGAAAGACCCAGTACTTC
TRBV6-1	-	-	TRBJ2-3	CASSRDFTDTQYF	TGTGCCAGCAGCCGGGACTTCACAGATACGCAGTATTTT
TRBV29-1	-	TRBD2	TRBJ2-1	CSVEDPRSSGKGNEQFF	TGCAGCGTTGAAGATCCCAGGAGTAGCGGGAAGGGCAATGAGCAGTTCTTC
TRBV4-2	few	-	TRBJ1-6	CASSQDGQGNSPLHF	TGTGCCAGCAGCCAAGATGGGCAGGGGAATTCACCCCTCCACTTT